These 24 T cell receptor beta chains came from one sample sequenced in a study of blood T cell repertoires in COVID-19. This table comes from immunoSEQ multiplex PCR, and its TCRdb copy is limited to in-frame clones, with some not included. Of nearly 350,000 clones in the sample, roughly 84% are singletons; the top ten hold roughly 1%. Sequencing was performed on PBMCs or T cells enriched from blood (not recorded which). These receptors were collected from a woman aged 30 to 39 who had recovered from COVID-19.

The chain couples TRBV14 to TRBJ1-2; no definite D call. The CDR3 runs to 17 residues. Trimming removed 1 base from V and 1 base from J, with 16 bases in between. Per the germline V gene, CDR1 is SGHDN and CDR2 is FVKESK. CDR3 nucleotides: TGTGCCAGCAGCCAAGCCAGGCGGACGGACTTTAACTATGGCTACACCTTC. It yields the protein CASSQARRTDFNYGYTF.

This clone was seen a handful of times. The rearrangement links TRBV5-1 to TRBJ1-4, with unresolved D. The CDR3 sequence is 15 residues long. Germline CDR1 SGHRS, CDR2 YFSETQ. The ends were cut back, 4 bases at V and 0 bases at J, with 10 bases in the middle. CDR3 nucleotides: TGCGCCAGCAGCGGATACAGTTCAACTAATGAAAAACTGTTTTTT. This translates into CASSGYSSTNEKLFF.

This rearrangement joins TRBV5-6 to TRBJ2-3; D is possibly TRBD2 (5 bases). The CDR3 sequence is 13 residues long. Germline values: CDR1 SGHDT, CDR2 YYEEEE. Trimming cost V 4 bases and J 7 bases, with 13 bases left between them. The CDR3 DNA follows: TGTGCCAGCAGCCCCGGAGGCGGTAATACGCAGTATTTT. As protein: CASSPGGGNTQYF.

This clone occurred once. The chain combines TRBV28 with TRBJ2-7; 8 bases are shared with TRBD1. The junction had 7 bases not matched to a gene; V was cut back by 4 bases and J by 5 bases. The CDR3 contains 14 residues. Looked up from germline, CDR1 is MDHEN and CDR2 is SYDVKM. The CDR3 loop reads CASSSTRTGNEQYF. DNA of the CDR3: TGTGCCAGCAGTTCAACCAGGACAGGGAACGAGCAGTACTTC.

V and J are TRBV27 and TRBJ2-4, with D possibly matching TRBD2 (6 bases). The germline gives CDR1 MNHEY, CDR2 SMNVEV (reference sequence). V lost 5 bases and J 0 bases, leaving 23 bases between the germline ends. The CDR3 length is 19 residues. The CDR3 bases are TGTGCCAGCAGTCCGTATTACTCCCGGGGAGGTCTAGCCAAAAACATTCAGTACTTC. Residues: CASSPYYSRGGLAKNIQYF.

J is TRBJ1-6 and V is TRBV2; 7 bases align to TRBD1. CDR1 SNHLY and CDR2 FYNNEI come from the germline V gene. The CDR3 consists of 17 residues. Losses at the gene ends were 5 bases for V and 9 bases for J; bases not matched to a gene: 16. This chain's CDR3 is CASSLSEVIAGGSPLHF. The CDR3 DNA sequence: TGTGCCAGCAGTCTGAGTGAGGTGATCGCAGGGGGTTCACCCCTCCACTTT.

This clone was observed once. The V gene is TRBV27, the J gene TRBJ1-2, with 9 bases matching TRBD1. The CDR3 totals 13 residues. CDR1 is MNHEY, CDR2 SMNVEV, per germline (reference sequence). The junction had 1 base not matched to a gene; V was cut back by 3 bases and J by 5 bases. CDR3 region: CASSFGQGYGYTF. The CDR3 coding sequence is TGTGCCAGCAGTTTCGGACAGGGGTATGGCTACACCTTC.

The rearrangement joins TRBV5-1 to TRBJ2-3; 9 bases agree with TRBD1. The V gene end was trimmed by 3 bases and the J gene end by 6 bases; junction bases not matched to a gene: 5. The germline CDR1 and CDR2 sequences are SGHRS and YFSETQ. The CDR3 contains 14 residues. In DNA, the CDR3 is TGCGCCAGCAGCTGGGGTGGGACAGGGGATACGCAGTATTTT. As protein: CASSWGGTGDTQYF.

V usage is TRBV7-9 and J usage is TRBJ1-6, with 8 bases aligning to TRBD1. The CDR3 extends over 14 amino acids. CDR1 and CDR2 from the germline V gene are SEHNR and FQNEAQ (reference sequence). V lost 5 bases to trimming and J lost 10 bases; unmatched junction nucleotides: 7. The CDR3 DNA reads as TGTGCCAGCAGCAACCGGACAGGGCCATCACCCCTCCACTTT. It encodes CASSNRTGPSPLHF.

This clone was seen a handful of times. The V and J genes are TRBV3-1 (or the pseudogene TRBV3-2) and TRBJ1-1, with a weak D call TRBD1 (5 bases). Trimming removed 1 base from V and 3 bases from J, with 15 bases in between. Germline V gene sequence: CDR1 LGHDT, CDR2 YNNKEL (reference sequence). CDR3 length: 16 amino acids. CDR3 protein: CASSQAEGAGDTEAFF. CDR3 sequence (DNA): TGTGCCAGCAGCCAAGCGGAAGGGGCGGGGGACACTGAAGCTTTCTTT.

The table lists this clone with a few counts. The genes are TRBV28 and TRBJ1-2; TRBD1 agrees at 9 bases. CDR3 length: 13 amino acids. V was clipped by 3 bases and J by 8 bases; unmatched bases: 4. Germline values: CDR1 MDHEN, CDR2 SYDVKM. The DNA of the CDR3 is TGTGCCAGCAGTTTTACAGGGGGCGGAGGCTACACCTTC. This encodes CASSFTGGGGYTF.

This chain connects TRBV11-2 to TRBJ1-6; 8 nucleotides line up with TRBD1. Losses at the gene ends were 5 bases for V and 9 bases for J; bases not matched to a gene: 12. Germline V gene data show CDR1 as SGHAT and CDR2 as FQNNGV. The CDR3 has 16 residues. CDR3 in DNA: TGTGCCAGCAGCCGGGGACAGGCCGGGATGGGTTCACCCCTCCACTTT. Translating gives CASSRGQAGMGSPLHF.

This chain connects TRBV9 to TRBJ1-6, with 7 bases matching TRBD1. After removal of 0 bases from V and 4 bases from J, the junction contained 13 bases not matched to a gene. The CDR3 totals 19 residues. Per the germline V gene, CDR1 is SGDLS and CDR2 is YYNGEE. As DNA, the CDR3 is TGTGCCAGCAGCGTAGTAGTAGGGGACAGCCTTTTGTATAATTCACCCCTCCACTTT. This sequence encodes CASSVVVGDSLLYNSPLHF.

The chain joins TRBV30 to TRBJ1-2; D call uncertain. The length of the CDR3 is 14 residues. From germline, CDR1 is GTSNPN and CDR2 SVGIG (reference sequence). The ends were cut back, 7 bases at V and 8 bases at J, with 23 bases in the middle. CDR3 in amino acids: CAYRPAGSRWGYTF. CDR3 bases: TGTGCCTACCGCCCCGCCGGGTCCCGATGGGGCTACACCTTC.

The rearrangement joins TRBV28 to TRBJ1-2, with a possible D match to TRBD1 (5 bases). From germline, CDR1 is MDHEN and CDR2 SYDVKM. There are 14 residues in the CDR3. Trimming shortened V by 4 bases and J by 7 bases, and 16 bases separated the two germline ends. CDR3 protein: CASSYGSWGGGYTF. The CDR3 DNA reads TGTGCCAGCAGTTATGGTAGCTGGGGGGGTGGCTACACCTTC.

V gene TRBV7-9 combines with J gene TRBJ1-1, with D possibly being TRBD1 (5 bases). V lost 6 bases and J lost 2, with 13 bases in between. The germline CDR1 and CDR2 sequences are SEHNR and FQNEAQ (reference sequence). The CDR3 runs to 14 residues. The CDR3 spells CASRNRGGNTEAFF. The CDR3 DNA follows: TGTGCCAGCAGGAACCGGGGGGGAAACACTGAAGCTTTCTTT.

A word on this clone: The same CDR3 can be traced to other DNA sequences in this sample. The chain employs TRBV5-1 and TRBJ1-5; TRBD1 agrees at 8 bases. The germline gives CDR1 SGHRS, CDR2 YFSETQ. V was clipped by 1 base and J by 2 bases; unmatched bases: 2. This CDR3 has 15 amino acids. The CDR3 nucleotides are TGCGCCAGCAGCTTGTCAGGGGGCGGCAATCAGCCCCAGCATTTT. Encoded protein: CASSLSGGGNQPQHF.

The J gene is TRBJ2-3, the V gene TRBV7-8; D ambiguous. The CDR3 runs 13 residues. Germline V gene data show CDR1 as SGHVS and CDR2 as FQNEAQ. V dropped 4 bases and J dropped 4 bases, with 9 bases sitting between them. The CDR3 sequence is CASSSARPDTQYF. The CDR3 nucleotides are TGTGCCAGCAGCTCCGCGCGGCCAGATACGCAGTATTTT. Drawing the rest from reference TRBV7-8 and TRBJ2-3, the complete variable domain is GAGVSQSPRYKVAKRGQDVALRCDPISGHVSLFWYQQALGQGPEFLTYFQNEAQLDKSGLPSDRFFAERPEGSVSTLKIQRTQQEDSAVYLCASSSARPDTQYFGPGTRLTVL.

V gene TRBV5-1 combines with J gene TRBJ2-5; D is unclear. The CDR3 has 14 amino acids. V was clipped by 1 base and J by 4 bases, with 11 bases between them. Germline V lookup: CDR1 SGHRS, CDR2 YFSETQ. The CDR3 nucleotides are TGCGCCAGCAGCTTGTCGACACCTGGAGAGACCCAGTACTTC. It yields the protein CASSLSTPGETQYF.

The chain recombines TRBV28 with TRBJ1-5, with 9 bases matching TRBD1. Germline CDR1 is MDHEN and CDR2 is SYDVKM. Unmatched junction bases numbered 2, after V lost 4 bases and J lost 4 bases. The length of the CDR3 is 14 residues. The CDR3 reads CASSYGTGNQPQHF. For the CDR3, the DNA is TGTGCCAGCAGTTACGGGACAGGGAATCAGCCCCAGCATTTT.

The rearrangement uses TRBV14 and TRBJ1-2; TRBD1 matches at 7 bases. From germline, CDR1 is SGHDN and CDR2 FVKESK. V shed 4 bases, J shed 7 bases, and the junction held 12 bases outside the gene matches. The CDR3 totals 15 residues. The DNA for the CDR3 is TGTGCCAGCAGCCCTACGACAGGGCGGCTCCGTGGCTACACCTTC. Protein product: CASSPTTGRLRGYTF.

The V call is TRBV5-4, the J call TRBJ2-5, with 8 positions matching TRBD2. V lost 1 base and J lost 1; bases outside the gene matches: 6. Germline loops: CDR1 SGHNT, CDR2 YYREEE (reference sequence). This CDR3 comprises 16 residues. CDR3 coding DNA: TGTGCCAGCAGCTTGTACGGTAGCGGGGTCCAAGAGACCCAGTACTTC. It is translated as CASSLYGSGVQETQYF.

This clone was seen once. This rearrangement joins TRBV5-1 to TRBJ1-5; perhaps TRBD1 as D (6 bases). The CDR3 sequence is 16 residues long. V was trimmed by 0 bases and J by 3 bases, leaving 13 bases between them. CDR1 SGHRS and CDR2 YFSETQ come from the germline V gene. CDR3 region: CASSLGEGGNNQPQHF. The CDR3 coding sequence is TGCGCCAGCAGCTTGGGAGAGGGGGGGAACAATCAGCCCCAGCATTTT.

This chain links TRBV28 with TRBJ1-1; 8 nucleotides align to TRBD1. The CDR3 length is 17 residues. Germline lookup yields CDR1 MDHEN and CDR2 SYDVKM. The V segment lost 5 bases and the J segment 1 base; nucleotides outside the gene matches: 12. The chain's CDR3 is CASSRSDRATGNTEAFF. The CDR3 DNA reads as TGTGCCAGCAGTCGCTCGGACAGGGCCACTGGGAACACTGAAGCTTTCTTT.